These 15 T cell receptor beta chains share one sample of origin, sequenced in a study of response to subunit inactivated influenza vaccine. TCRdb redid the calling of the RT-PCR reads with MiXCR, one entry per CDR3 protein. The sample holds under 500,000 distinct CDR3 sequences, roughly 9.8% seen once. The input for sequencing was PBMCs from blood, taken more than 35 days after vaccination. These receptor sequences come from a man aged 45-65 years who received an inactivated influenza vaccine.

The chain couples TRBV20-1 to TRBJ1-1; 7 nucleotides align to TRBD1. CDR1 is DFQATT and CDR2 is SNEGSKA in the germline V gene (reference sequence). V shed 0 bases and J 0 bases; nucleotides not matched to a gene: 7. The CDR3 contains 16 residues. The CDR3 DNA sequence: TGCAGTGCTAGAGAGACAGGGAGAGCGGTGAACACTGAAGCTTTCTTT. It codes for CSARETGRAVNTEAFF.

Concerning this clonotype itself: An end of the junction differs from the germline gene, which may be a read error. The chain uses TRBV7-2 and TRBJ2-5; 9 nucleotides line up with TRBD2. Germline V gives CDR1 SGHTA, CDR2 FQGNSA. The CDR3 extends over 13 amino acids. In DNA, the CDR3 is TGTGCCATCAGCCCGCGGGGGGGAGAGACCCAGTACTTC. It encodes CAISPRGGETQYF.

This clonotype was seen only a few times. J is TRBJ2-2 and V is TRBV20-1; the D is unclear. The CDR3 has 14 amino acids. V was cut by 5 bases and J by 0 bases, with 10 bases left in between. Germline V gene sequence: CDR1 DFQATT, CDR2 SNEGSKA (reference sequence). CDR3 region: CSAVGLSNTGELFF. As DNA, the CDR3 is TGCAGTGCTGTGGGTCTTTCGAACACCGGGGAGCTGTTTTTT.

This chain connects TRBV11-2 to TRBJ1-1, with D perhaps matching TRBD1 (6 bases). Trimming shortened V by 5 bases and J by 2 bases, and 21 bases separated the two germline ends. There are 17 residues in the CDR3. Germline V gene sequence: CDR1 SGHAT, CDR2 FQNNGV. This chain's CDR3 is CASSPVGGRDENTEAFF. The CDR3 DNA follows: TGTGCCAGCAGCCCTGTGGGGGGCAGGGATGAAAACACTGAAGCTTTCTTT.

The chain couples TRBV11-3 to TRBJ2-3, with 16 bases aligning to TRBD2. Germline CDR1 and CDR2: SGHNT and YENEEA. With 5 bases clipped from V and 6 bases from J, the junction kept 5 bases outside the gene matches. The CDR3 loop spans 16 amino acids. The DNA for the CDR3 is TGTGCCAGCAGCGCGGGACTAGCGGGGGGGCTGGATACGCAGTATTTT. It specifies CASSAGLAGGLDTQYF.

A few counts support this clonotype. This rearrangement joins TRBV28 to TRBJ2-1; TRBD1 is a possible D gene (6 bases). Deletions cut 6 bases from V and 5 bases from J, with 17 bases between. Germline values: CDR1 MDHEN, CDR2 SYDVKM. The CDR3 runs 15 residues. CDR3 in DNA: TGTGCCAGCAGCCTCACAATAGGACAGAACAATGAGCAGTTCTTC. Encoded protein: CASSLTIGQNNEQFF. The whole variable domain, filled in from reference TRBV28 and TRBJ2-1, reads DVKVTQSSRYLVKRTGEKVFLECVQDMDHENMFWYRQDPGLGLRLIYFSYDVKMKEKGDIPEGYSVSREKKERFSLILESASTNQTSMYLCASSLTIGQNNEQFFGPGTRLTVL.

This sequence joins TRBV5-1 and TRBJ2-3; D may be TRBD2 (6 bases). Germline V lookup: CDR1 SGHRS, CDR2 YFSETQ. The V gene lost 1 base and the J gene lost 6 bases, with 15 bases spanning the gap. The CDR3 totals 15 residues. The CDR3 sequence is CASSLTSPGSDTQYF. The CDR3, as DNA: TGCGCCAGCAGCTTGACTAGCCCTGGGTCGGATACGCAGTATTTT.

Within the sample, this clonotype is medium-sized. This chain links TRBV10-3 with TRBJ2-5; a possible D gene is TRBD2 (5 bases). V lost 6 bases to trimming and J lost 5 bases, with 10 bases between them. The CDR3 is 12 residues long. Germline CDR1 and CDR2: ENHRY and SYGVKD. CDR3 bases: TGTGCCATCAGCACTAGTGAGGAGACCCAGTACTTC. Translating gives CAISTSEETQYF.

The chain uses TRBV5-1 and TRBJ1-6, with D possibly TRBD1 on 5 matching bases. The V end was cut by 2 bases, the J end by 10 bases, with 19 bases between. Germline V CDR1 and CDR2: SGHRS, YFSETQ. The CDR3 totals 16 residues. CDR3 in DNA: TGCGCCAGCAGCTTAGATCCACCCGGGGGGGTATCACCCCTCCACTTT. Protein sequence: CASSLDPPGGVSPLHF.

This clonotype has ten or more counts. The J gene is TRBJ2-2, the V gene TRBV28; no reliable D call. There are 13 residues in the CDR3. Trimming stripped 10 bases from V and 0 bases from J, with 9 bases between. Germline CDR1 reads MDHEN; CDR2 reads SYDVKM. In DNA form, the CDR3 reads TGTGCCACCGAGAGGTCGAACACCGGGGAGCTGTTTTTT. The encoded protein is CATERSNTGELFF.

This chain joins TRBV7-9 and TRBJ2-1, with 11 bases lining up with TRBD1. CDR1 and CDR2 (germline): SEHNR, FQNEAQ (reference sequence). This CDR3 has 14 residues. J lost 7 bases, V lost 5 bases, and 4 bases had no gene match. This CDR3 is CASSPWDRGNEQFF. CDR3 sequence (DNA): TGTGCCAGCAGCCCCTGGGACAGGGGGAATGAGCAGTTCTTC.

This clonotype was recorded many times. The chain recombines TRBV6-1 with TRBJ1-5; the D gene is possibly TRBD1 (5 bases). With 5 bases removed from V and 4 bases from J, the gap between germline ends came to 15 bases. Germline V gene data show CDR1 as MNHNS and CDR2 as SASEGT. The CDR3 length is 15 residues. Here the CDR3 reads CASSPGGGGNQPQHF. CDR3 nucleotide sequence: TGTGCCAGCAGTCCCGGGGGGGGTGGAAATCAGCCCCAGCATTTT.

The V gene is TRBV24-1, the J gene TRBJ2-1; TRBD2 aligns across 10 bases. The germline V gene has CDR1 KGHDR and CDR2 SFDVKD. The junction had 2 bases not matched to a gene; V was cut back by 4 bases and J by 9 bases. This CDR3 region has 13 residues. CDR3 sequence: CATSEGLAAEQFF. The DNA of the CDR3 is TGTGCCACCAGTGAAGGACTAGCGGCTGAGCAGTTCTTC.

The genes are TRBV11-2 and TRBJ1-2, with 10 bases aligning to TRBD1. Unmatched junction bases numbered 5, after V lost 4 bases and J lost 9 bases. Germline CDR1 is SGHAT and CDR2 is FQNNGV. The CDR3 runs to 13 residues. CDR3 amino acids: CASSSGQGERYTF. CDR3 nucleotide sequence: TGTGCCAGCAGCTCCGGACAGGGGGAACGCTACACCTTC.

This clonotype was seen more than once but under ten times. V and J are TRBV4-2 and TRBJ2-1; TRBD1 agrees at 10 bases. CDR3 length: 15 amino acids. The germline CDR1 and CDR2 sequences are LGHNA and YNFKEQ. The J segment lost 9 bases and the V segment lost 3 bases, leaving 8 bases of the junction unmatched. CDR3 amino acids: CASSQMTGGQVEQFF. CDR3 in DNA: TGTGCCAGCAGCCAGATGACAGGGGGCCAGGTTGAGCAGTTCTTC.